The rows below give T cell receptor beta chains drawn from one sample of a study of tumor-infiltrating lymphocytes in primary liver carcinoma. TCRdb analysed the multiplex PCR reads with MiXCR anew, one entry per CDR3 protein. The sample carries over 250,000 distinct CDR3 sequences, approximately 54% recorded once. Material for sequencing was peripheral blood. The source of these receptors is a woman aged 30 to 39 with primary liver carcinoma and hepatitis B virus infection. Each CDR3 is given with its conserved first and last residue. The order of the fields is V gene, CDR3 protein.

V gene: TRBV6-5; CDR3 protein: CASSYGGKLETQYF
V gene: TRBV30; CDR3 protein: CAWSVSLAGDNKQFF
V gene: TRBV10-3; CDR3 protein: CAISDPRAEAFF
V gene: TRBV28; CDR3 protein: CASSLGLAMAGELFF
V gene: TRBV12-3/TRBV12-4; CDR3 protein: CASKRAQGARGYTF
V gene: TRBV28; CDR3 protein: CASSPIDRGNEQYF
V gene: TRBV6-1; CDR3 protein: CASSESGRIYEQYF
V gene: TRBV4-2; CDR3 protein: CASSHSPGDRPEAFF
V gene: TRBV6-1; CDR3 protein: CASRGNPGQGAGDTQYF
V gene: TRBV11-2; CDR3 protein: CAGRQLNEQFF
V gene: TRBV4-1; CDR3 protein: CASSQDRGRTNPEAYEQYF
V gene: TRBV29-1; CDR3 protein: CSVGGPQQGSGELFF
V gene: TRBV29-1; CDR3 protein: CSVELNNEQFF
V gene: TRBV5-4; CDR3 protein: CASSLYRNTEAFF
V gene: TRBV11-2; CDR3 protein: CASSFETGSYKQYF
V gene: TRBV28; CDR3 protein: CASSLKVHGYTF